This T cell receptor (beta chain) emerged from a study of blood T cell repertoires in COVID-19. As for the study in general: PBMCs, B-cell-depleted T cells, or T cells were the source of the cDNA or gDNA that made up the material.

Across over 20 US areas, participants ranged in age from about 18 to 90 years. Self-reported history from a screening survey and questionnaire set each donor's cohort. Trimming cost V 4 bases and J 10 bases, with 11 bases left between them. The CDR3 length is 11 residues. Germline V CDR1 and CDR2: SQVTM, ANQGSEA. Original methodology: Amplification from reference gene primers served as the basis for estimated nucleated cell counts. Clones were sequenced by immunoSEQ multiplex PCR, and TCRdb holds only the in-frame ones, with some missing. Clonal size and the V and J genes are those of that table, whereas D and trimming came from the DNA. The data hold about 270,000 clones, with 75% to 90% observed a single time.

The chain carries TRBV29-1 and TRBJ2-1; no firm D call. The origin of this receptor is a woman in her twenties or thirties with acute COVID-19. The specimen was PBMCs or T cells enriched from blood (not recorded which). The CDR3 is CSVANSVEQFF. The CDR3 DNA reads TGCAGCGTTGCCAACAGTGTAGAGCAGTTCTTC.